A selection of T cell receptor beta chains follows, all from one sample in a study of blood T cells in healthy people across ages. TCRdb re-called the 5' RACE reads with MiXCR, one entry per CDR3 protein. The repertoire holds 1.5 million to 2 million distinct CDR3 sequences, with about two fifths as singletons. Sequenced material: blood. These receptors all stem from a human donor in good health. CDR3s include the opening cysteine and the closing phenylalanine or tryptophan. Fields, in order: J gene, clone size, V gene, D gene, CDR3 DNA, CDR3 protein. The D gene is left open where the match is weak. Where a row states a size, it is once, few, many or the class of an expanded clone; other rows omit it.

J gene: TRBJ1-1
clone size: -
V gene: TRBV10-3
D gene: -
CDR3 DNA: TGTGCCACCGGATCGACGGATGGGACTGAAGCTTTCTTT
CDR3 protein: CATGSTDGTEAFF

J gene: TRBJ2-7
clone size: -
V gene: TRBV7-2
D gene: -
CDR3 DNA: TGTGCCAGCAGCGACAACTTTGGGTACGAGCAGTACTTC
CDR3 protein: CASSDNFGYEQYF

J gene: TRBJ2-6
clone size: -
V gene: TRBV27
D gene: -
CDR3 DNA: TGTGCCAGCACTTGGGGTGGGGCGTCAGGGGCCAACGTCCTGACTTTC
CDR3 protein: CASTWGGASGANVLTF

J gene: TRBJ1-5
clone size: once
V gene: TRBV29-1
D gene: TRBD1
CDR3 DNA: TGCAGCGTTGAAGGAGACAGGGGTCAGCTCCAGCATTTT
CDR3 protein: CSVEGDRGQLQHF

J gene: TRBJ2-3
clone size: -
V gene: TRBV20-1
D gene: -
CDR3 DNA: TGCAGTGCCAGAGTCCCAGCGGGCACAGATACGCAGTATTTT
CDR3 protein: CSARVPAGTDTQYF

J gene: TRBJ2-7
clone size: -
V gene: TRBV20-1
D gene: -
CDR3 DNA: TGCAGTGCCCAGGATGGGATGGGGTCCTACGAGCAGTACTTC
CDR3 protein: CSAQDGMGSYEQYF

J gene: TRBJ2-5
clone size: few
V gene: TRBV30
D gene: TRBD1
CDR3 DNA: TGTGCCTGGAGTGTACACAGGGGGCTTGGTGAGCAGTACTTC
CDR3 protein: CAWSVHRGLGEQYF

J gene: TRBJ2-5
clone size: -
V gene: TRBV6-2/TRBV6-3
D gene: TRBD2
CDR3 DNA: TGTGCCAGCAGCCGGCGGACTAGCGGGACCTTCGGGACCCAGTACTTC
CDR3 protein: CASSRRTSGTFGTQYF

J gene: TRBJ2-5
clone size: -
V gene: TRBV5-1
D gene: TRBD2
CDR3 DNA: TGCGCCAGCAGCCGTGGGACTAGCGGGGGGTACCAAGAGACCCAGTACTTC
CDR3 protein: CASSRGTSGGYQETQYF

J gene: TRBJ2-1
clone size: -
V gene: TRBV7-2
D gene: TRBD1
CDR3 DNA: TGTGCCAGCAGCTCGGGACAGCCTAACAATGAGCAGTTCTTC
CDR3 protein: CASSSGQPNNEQFF

J gene: TRBJ2-1
clone size: few
V gene: TRBV20-1
D gene: TRBD2
CDR3 DNA: TGCAGTGCTAGAGTGGCTAGCGGGGGGTCGAGCTCCTACAATGAGCAGTTCTTC
CDR3 protein: CSARVASGGSSSYNEQFF

J gene: TRBJ2-1
clone size: once
V gene: TRBV20-1
D gene: -
CDR3 DNA: TGCAGTGCTAGAGTCCTAGTATCCTACAATGAGCAGTTCTTC
CDR3 protein: CSARVLVSYNEQFF

J gene: TRBJ2-7
clone size: -
V gene: TRBV6-1
D gene: -
CDR3 DNA: TGTGCCAGCAGTGAAACGGACTGGTACGAGCAGTACTTC
CDR3 protein: CASSETDWYEQYF

J gene: TRBJ2-7
clone size: -
V gene: TRBV9
D gene: TRBD2
CDR3 DNA: TGTGCCAGCGGTCGGACTAGCGGAGGCGACGAGCAGTACTTC
CDR3 protein: CASGRTSGGDEQYF

J gene: TRBJ1-5
clone size: -
V gene: TRBV12-3/TRBV12-4
D gene: -
CDR3 DNA: TGTGCCAGCAGAAGAACAGGGTTCGGCAATCAGCCCCAGCATTTT
CDR3 protein: CASRRTGFGNQPQHF

J gene: TRBJ1-2
clone size: few
V gene: TRBV28
D gene: -
CDR3 DNA: TGTGCCAGCGAGACCAGCGGCTATGGCTACACCTTC
CDR3 protein: CASETSGYGYTF

J gene: TRBJ2-5
clone size: few
V gene: TRBV5-1
D gene: TRBD1
CDR3 DNA: TGCGCCAGCAGCTTGGTATGGACAGGGGGTCAAGAGACCCAGTACTTC
CDR3 protein: CASSLVWTGGQETQYF

J gene: TRBJ1-5
clone size: few
V gene: TRBV20-1
D gene: -
CDR3 DNA: TGCAGTGCCCAGAGAGGCACAGGTTATAGCAATCAGCCCCAGCATTTT
CDR3 protein: CSAQRGTGYSNQPQHF

J gene: TRBJ2-5
clone size: -
V gene: TRBV29-1
D gene: TRBD2
CDR3 DNA: TGCAGCGTCAGTACTAGCGCGGGAGAGACCCAGTACTTC
CDR3 protein: CSVSTSAGETQYF